Each of the 26 T cell receptor beta chains below was sequenced from the same sample in a study of T cells in Graves' hyperthyroidism and ophthalmopathy. Amplification yielded TCR beta CDR3 regions, with RNA transcripts as the source. During a first-round RT-PCR of the TCR CDR3, the HTBI primer set was used. MiXCR, run by TCRdb on the multiplex PCR reads, gives a single entry per CDR3 protein. The table records approximately 620,000 distinct CDR3 sequences, approximately 16% of them present only once. The sample consisted of blood. These receptors originate from a middle-aged woman with Graves' ophthalmopathy.

There are many counts of this clonotype. V gene TRBV7-8 combines with J gene TRBJ2-7; D unresolved. Germline V gene data show CDR1 as SGHVS and CDR2 as FQNEAQ. This CDR3 has 15 residues. Trimming removed 4 bases from V and 6 bases from J, with 19 bases in between. In DNA, the CDR3 is TGTGCCAGCAGCTCCCAAACCATACTCTCGACCGAGCAGTACTTC. Translating it yields CASSSQTILSTEQYF. The whole variable domain, remainder taken from reference TRBV7-8 and TRBJ2-7, is GAGVSQSPRYKVAKRGQDVALRCDPISGHVSLFWYQQALGQGPEFLTYFQNEAQLDKSGLPSDRFFAERPEGSVSTLKIQRTQQEDSAVYLCASSSQTILSTEQYFGPGTRLTVT.

V usage is TRBV5-4 and J usage is TRBJ2-3; 7 bases are shared with TRBD2. Germline assignment: CDR1 SGHNT and CDR2 YYREEE (reference sequence). J was trimmed by 2 bases and V by 7 bases; bases with no gene match: 4. The CDR3 length is 13 residues. The chain's CDR3 is CASASGLTDTQYF. DNA of the CDR3: TGTGCCAGCGCTAGCGGACTCACAGATACGCAGTATTTT.

The genes are TRBV20-1 and TRBJ1-1; TRBD1 agrees at 9 bases. The V segment lost 1 base and the J segment 4 bases; nucleotides outside the gene matches: 4. This CDR3 contains 14 residues. The V gene's germline CDR1 is DFQATT and CDR2 SNEGSKA (reference sequence). The CDR3 DNA reads as TGCAGTGCTAGAGGACTGACAGGGGGCACTGAAGCTTTCTTT. Translation gives CSARGLTGGTEAFF.

This chain connects TRBV6-6 to TRBJ2-1; no definite D call. V was clipped by 2 bases and J by 7 bases, with 6 bases between them. The CDR3 totals 12 residues. The germline CDR1 and CDR2 sequences are MNHNY and SVGAGI (reference sequence). This chain's CDR3 is CASSYISNEQFF. DNA of the CDR3: TGTGCCAGCAGTTACATATCAAATGAGCAGTTCTTC.

This clonotype has a count of ten or more. The J gene is TRBJ1-1, the V gene TRBV3-1; perhaps TRBD1 as D (5 bases). Trimming removed 4 bases from V and 1 base from J, with 13 bases in between. The germline V gene encodes CDR1 LGHDT and CDR2 YNNKEL (reference sequence). CDR3 size: 15 residues. The CDR3 nucleotides read TGTGCCAGCAGCCCCGTCCTCGGGGGGAACACTGAAGCTTTCTTT. Translating it yields CASSPVLGGNTEAFF.

Of note for this clonotype: The junction departs from the called germline gene at one end, perhaps through a read error. DNA for the CDR3: TGCAATGCTAGAGATGGGCGGGGCACAGATACGCAGTATTTT. Its protein is CNARDGRGTDTQYF. The rearrangement links TRBV20-1 to TRBJ2-3, with a possible D match to TRBD2 (5 bases). Germline CDR1 and CDR2: DFQATT and SNEGSKA (reference sequence). CDR3 length: 14 amino acids.

A word on this clonotype: Given a much more abundant clone one base away, this may be a read error. The J gene is TRBJ1-1, the V gene TRBV7-2; D gene unclear. Germline lookup yields CDR1 SGHTA and CDR2 FQGNSA. Trimming left V 4 bases short and J 2 bases short, with 11 bases between. The CDR3 contains 14 residues. The CDR3 DNA follows: TGTGCCAGCAGCTCACTCGGCACTAACACTGAAGCTTTCTTT. Protein sequence: CASSSLGTNTEAFF.

The rearrangement joins TRBV19 to TRBJ2-2; TRBD1 aligns across 7 bases. J lost 7 bases, V lost 6 bases, and 14 bases had no gene match. Germline assignment: CDR1 LNHDA and CDR2 SQIVND (reference sequence). This CDR3 comprises 16 residues. CDR3 in amino acids: CASRKETGSQVGELFF. The CDR3 DNA is TGTGCCAGTAGAAAAGAGACAGGGTCGCAGGTCGGGGAGCTGTTTTTT.

There are many counts of this clonotype. V usage is TRBV27 and J usage is TRBJ2-7, with D unresolved. Trimming removed 5 bases at V and 3 bases at J, with 11 bases between. This CDR3 has 13 residues. Germline loops: CDR1 MNHEY, CDR2 SMNVEV (reference sequence). Written as DNA, the CDR3 is TGTGCCAGCAGTCCCCTCTTCGGCTACGAGCAGTACTTC. Its translation is CASSPLFGYEQYF.

To note about this clonotype: The germline gene is not matched at one end of the junction; a read error may be the cause. This chain connects TRBV27 to TRBJ2-3; 8 bases map to TRBD1. The length of the CDR3 is 18 residues. Looked up from germline, CDR1 is MNHEY and CDR2 is SMNVEV (reference sequence). CDR3 amino acids: CASGLSRAGDRGTDTQYF. CDR3 nucleotides: TGTGCCAGCGGTTTATCGAGGGCAGGAGACAGGGGTACAGATACGCAGTATTTT.

This clonotype was seen many times. This CDR3 reads CASSSSGEPGELFF. The CDR3 DNA reads as TGCGCCAGCAGCTCATCAGGGGAGCCCGGGGAGCTGTTTTTT. The chain carries TRBV5-1 and TRBJ2-2; tentatively, D is TRBD1 (6 bases). The CDR3 covers 14 residues. Germline V gene data show CDR1 as SGHRS and CDR2 as YFSETQ. Trimming cost V 3 bases and J 6 bases, with 12 bases left between them.

This clonotype was seen at least ten times. The chain uses TRBV6-1 and TRBJ2-7, with D tentatively TRBD1 (6 bases). Trimming took 1 base from V and 2 from J, leaving 12 bases between them. The germline gives CDR1 MNHNS, CDR2 SASEGT. The CDR3 contains 15 residues. In DNA, the CDR3 is TGTGCCAGCAGTGAAGAAGGAGGACAGCCCTACGAGCAGTACTTC. This translates into CASSEEGGQPYEQYF.

V is TRBV6-2 or TRBV6-3 and J is TRBJ2-3; tentatively, D is TRBD2 (6 bases). Trimming stripped 4 bases from V and 2 bases from J, with 19 bases between. In germline, CDR1 is MNHEY, CDR2 SVGEGT. CDR3 length: 17 residues. The CDR3 reads CASSSRAGTLYTDTQYF. DNA of the CDR3: TGTGCCAGCAGTTCCCGGGCCGGGACTTTGTACACAGATACGCAGTATTTT.

This chain joins TRBV2 and TRBJ1-4; 7 bases fit TRBD1. The germline V gene has CDR1 SNHLY and CDR2 FYNNEI. J gave up 11 bases and V 6 bases, and 12 bases lay outside the gene matches. CDR3 size: 14 residues. The DNA of the CDR3 is TGTGCCAGCAGCGACCCGACAGGGTTGGTGAAACTGTTTTTT. This translates into CASSDPTGLVKLFF.

The V and J genes are TRBV6-1 and TRBJ2-1; 7 nucleotides agree with TRBD2. Germline V gene data show CDR1 as MNHNS and CDR2 as SASEGT. J was trimmed by 3 bases and V by 0 bases; bases with no gene match: 8. The CDR3 spans 17 residues. CDR3 in DNA: TGTGCCAGCAGTGAAGCTTACCTAGCGGAATTCTACAATGAGCAGTTCTTC. Translating gives CASSEAYLAEFYNEQFF.

This clonotype has ten or more counts. V gene TRBV20-1 combines with J gene TRBJ2-1; 11 bases line up with TRBD2. V was clipped by 1 base and J by 9 bases; unmatched bases: 17. The CDR3 has 18 residues. Germline V lookup: CDR1 DFQATT, CDR2 SNEGSKA (reference sequence). The DNA of the CDR3 is TGCAGTGCTAGAGGACCGCTGGGGATAGCGGGGGGGTTTAGTGAGCAGTTCTTC. Translation gives CSARGPLGIAGGFSEQFF.

This chain uses TRBV20-1 with TRBJ1-3; 10 bases fit TRBD1. The V gene's germline CDR1 is DFQATT and CDR2 SNEGSKA (reference sequence). V was pared by 4 bases and J by 2 bases, with 8 bases of the junction left unmatched. This CDR3 has 16 amino acids. The CDR3 loop reads CSATDRGQLTGNTIYF. The CDR3, as DNA: TGCAGTGCTACAGACAGGGGGCAGCTGACTGGAAACACCATATATTTT.

This clonotype was found many times. V usage is TRBV20-1 and J usage is TRBJ2-5; 7 nucleotides align to TRBD2. Germline CDR1 and CDR2: DFQATT and SNEGSKA (reference sequence). V shed 1 base and J 5 bases; nucleotides not matched to a gene: 7. CDR3 length: 14 residues. CDR3 nucleotides: TGCAGTGCTAGAGGCGGGAGTATTATGGAGACCCAGTACTTC. The encoded protein is CSARGGSIMETQYF.

This clonotype was detected a few times. V is TRBV5-1 and J is TRBJ2-7; 9 bases map to TRBD2. Germline lookup yields CDR1 SGHRS and CDR2 YFSETQ. J gave up 3 bases and V 6 bases, and 10 bases lay outside the gene matches. The CDR3 spans 15 residues. The CDR3 protein is CASTRAPSGIYEQYF. The CDR3 DNA is TGCGCCAGCACCCGGGCTCCTAGCGGGATCTACGAGCAGTACTTC.

This clonotype has a handful of counts. V and J are TRBV9 and TRBJ2-3; no clear D. Trimming pared 7 bases from V and 6 bases from J, leaving 6 bases between. The CDR3 extends over 10 amino acids. Germline CDR1 SGDLS, CDR2 YYNGEE. CDR3 residues: CASGMDTQYF. Written as DNA, the CDR3 is TGTGCCAGCGGGATGGATACGCAGTATTTT. Full variable domain (remainder filled in from reference TRBV9 and TRBJ2-3): DSGVTQTPKHLITATGQRVTLRCSPRSGDLSVYWYQQSLDQGLQFLIQYYNGEERAKGNILERFSAQQFPDLHSELNLSSLELGDSALYFCASGMDTQYFGPGTRLTVL.

This clonotype turned up a few times. The J gene is TRBJ2-7, the V gene TRBV18; the match to TRBD1 covers 8 bases. The CDR3 length is 15 residues. V dropped 3 bases and J dropped 6; count of bases not matched to a gene: 10. Per the germline V gene, CDR1 is KGHSH and CDR2 is LQKENI. CDR3 amino acids: CASSPRGQAQGEQYF. The CDR3 region has the DNA TGTGCCAGCTCACCGAGGGGACAGGCTCAAGGCGAGCAGTACTTC.

This clonotype has a handful of counts. This sequence joins TRBV18 and TRBJ1-2, with TRBD1 matching 8 bases. This CDR3 spans 18 amino acids. Germline values: CDR1 KGHSH, CDR2 LQKENI. With 2 bases clipped from V and 5 bases from J, the junction kept 16 bases outside the gene matches. As DNA, the CDR3 is TGTGCCAGCTCACCAAGTACTGGTGGACAGGGAATGATGTATGGCTACACCTTC. Translated: CASSPSTGGQGMMYGYTF.

Of note for this clonotype: A read error may be the cause here, since a much bigger clone is one base away. The chain combines TRBV20-1 with TRBJ2-7; D gene uncertain. TRBJ2-1 matches the DNA end more closely, so the J call is doubtful. The CDR3 consists of 14 residues. Germline V lookup: CDR1 DFQATT, CDR2 SNEGSKA (reference sequence). CDR3 sequence reads: CSARDAALSYEQFF. CDR3 sequence (DNA): TGCAGTGCTAGAGATGCAGCCCTCTCCTACGAGCAGTTCTTC.

This clonotype occurred many times. This chain connects TRBV20-1 to TRBJ2-5; perhaps D is TRBD1 or TRBD2 (7 bases each). Trimming removed 0 bases at V and 4 bases at J, with 15 bases between. Germline CDR1 reads DFQATT; CDR2 reads SNEGSKA (reference sequence). This CDR3 spans 15 amino acids. The CDR3 reads CSARDSQGGGETQYF. Written as DNA, the CDR3 is TGCAGTGCTAGAGATTCGCAGGGGGGGGGAGAGACCCAGTACTTC.

This clonotype was observed many times. This chain joins TRBV18 and TRBJ2-7; 10 positions match TRBD2. J was trimmed by 5 bases and V by 1 base; bases with no gene match: 5. Germline CDR1 and CDR2: KGHSH and LQKENI. This CDR3 is built from 15 residues. CDR3: CASSPQAGGPNEQYF. The CDR3 DNA sequence: TGTGCCAGCTCACCACAAGCGGGAGGGCCAAACGAGCAGTACTTC.

This clonotype has a count of ten or more. The rearrangement uses TRBV12-3 or TRBV12-4 and TRBJ2-1, with 8 bases fitting TRBD2. The CDR3 spans 15 residues. V was pared by 4 bases and J by 8 bases, with 10 bases of the junction left unmatched. Written as DNA, the CDR3 is TGTGCCAGCAGTTGGGGGGGACTAGTGGGCGATGAGCAGTTCTTC. It encodes CASSWGGLVGDEQFF.